The 21 T cell receptor beta chains given below trace back to one sample, sequenced in a study of technical replicates of blood from a handful of donors. The data were produced by immunoSEQ multiplex PCR, yet TCRdb's version contains in-frame clones alone and is incomplete. Among fewer than 100,000 clones listed, approximately 96% were seen once. Material for sequencing was T cells isolated from PBMCs. The receptors stem from a human donor in good health.

V is TRBV4-3 and J is TRBJ2-2, with 7 bases identical to TRBD1. Germline assignment: CDR1 LGHNA and CDR2 YSLEER. The V gene end was trimmed by 2 bases and the J gene end by 2 bases; junction bases not matched to a gene: 2. The CDR3 has 15 amino acids. DNA for the CDR3: TGCGCCAGCAGCCAAAGACAGGGAAACACCGGGGAGCTGTTTTTT. This sequence encodes CASSQRQGNTGELFF.

This clone was counted once. V is TRBV2 and J is TRBJ1-1, with no clear D. The CDR3 consists of 11 residues. The germline gives CDR1 SNHLY, CDR2 FYNNEI. Trimming left V 4 bases short and J 7 bases short, with 7 bases between. DNA of the CDR3: TGTGCCAGCAGTGGGTACGGTGAAGCTTTCTTT. Its protein is CASSGYGEAFF.

The chain combines TRBV9 with TRBJ1-2; D possibly corresponds to TRBD1 (5 bases). V was pared by 1 base and J by 4 bases, with 8 bases between. This CDR3 contains 13 residues. Per the germline V gene, CDR1 is SGDLS and CDR2 is YYNGEE. The CDR3 loop reads CASSVFGGYGYTF. The CDR3 region has the DNA TGTGCCAGCAGCGTATTCGGGGGCTATGGCTACACCTTC.

For the CDR3, the DNA is TGTGCCAGCAGCTTTGGACAGGGGATAAGGGGGCCCACTGAAGCTTTCTTT. It is translated as CASSFGQGIRGPTEAFF. The genes are TRBV7-9 and TRBJ1-1; 9 positions agree with TRBD1. The CDR3 length is 17 residues. Looked up from germline, CDR1 is SEHNR and CDR2 is FQNEAQ (reference sequence). The J segment lost 4 bases and the V segment lost 3 bases, leaving 12 bases of the junction unmatched.

The rearrangement links TRBV9 to TRBJ2-2, with TRBD1 matching over 7 bases. CDR1 is SGDLS and CDR2 is YYNGEE in the germline V gene. V trimming: 6 bases; J trimming: 7 bases; junction bases outside the gene matches: 3. This CDR3 is built from 12 residues. CDR3 loop: CASKGAGGELFF. The CDR3, as DNA: TGTGCCAGCAAGGGGGCCGGCGGGGAGCTGTTTTTT.

The chain uses TRBV7-2 and TRBJ2-7; maybe TRBD2 (5 bases). Germline CDR1 is SGHTA and CDR2 is FQGNSA. With 5 bases removed from V and 3 bases from J, the gap between germline ends came to 11 bases. This CDR3 is built from 13 residues. CDR3 in DNA: TGTGCCAGCAGCCCAGAGCGGTTCTACGAGCAGTACTTC. It codes for CASSPERFYEQYF. The complete variable domain, with remaining parts taken from reference TRBV7-2 and TRBJ2-7, reads GAGVSQSPSNKVTEKGKDVELRCDPISGHTALYWYRQSLGQGLEFLIYFQGNSAPDKSGLPSDRFSAERTGGSVSTLTIQRTQQEDSAVYLCASSPERFYEQYFGPGTRLTVT.

The genes are TRBV9 and TRBJ1-5, with TRBD1 matching over 7 bases. J was trimmed by 4 bases and V by 5 bases; bases with no gene match: 9. Per the germline V gene, CDR1 is SGDLS and CDR2 is YYNGEE. The CDR3 totals 15 residues. CDR3 nucleotide sequence: TGTGCCAGCAGGGCCAGGACAGGTCAAAATCAGCCCCAGCATTTT. This encodes CASRARTGQNQPQHF.

The J gene is TRBJ1-2, the V gene TRBV2; 9 bases match TRBD1. V shed 6 bases and J 6 bases; nucleotides not matched to a gene: 5. There are 13 residues in the CDR3. The V gene's germline CDR1 is SNHLY and CDR2 FYNNEI. The chain's CDR3 is CASSPDRGDGYTF. Written as DNA, the CDR3 is TGTGCCAGCAGCCCCGACAGGGGGGATGGCTACACCTTC.

This clone was observed a handful of times. V gene TRBV28 combines with J gene TRBJ1-1, with D tentatively TRBD1 (5 bases). Germline values: CDR1 MDHEN, CDR2 SYDVKM. V was trimmed by 3 bases and J by 0 bases, leaving 17 bases between them. The CDR3 sequence is 17 residues long. The CDR3 loop reads CASSLGGFGVMNTEAFF. CDR3 in DNA: TGTGCCAGCAGTTTGGGGGGATTTGGGGTTATGAACACTGAAGCTTTCTTT.

The chain uses TRBV6-1 and TRBJ2-7; no reliable D call. Germline values: CDR1 MNHNS, CDR2 SASEGT. Trimming shortened V by 0 bases and J by 9 bases, and 15 bases separated the two germline ends. This CDR3 is built from 14 residues. The CDR3 protein is CASSEATLIGGQYF. Written as DNA, the CDR3 is TGTGCCAGCAGTGAAGCAACGCTGATAGGCGGGCAGTACTTC.

The chain couples TRBV4-2 to TRBJ2-1; D remains unclear. This CDR3 comprises 13 residues. CDR1 and CDR2 from the germline V gene are LGHNA and YNFKEQ. Trimming cost V 3 bases and J 7 bases, with 10 bases left between them. The CDR3 sequence is CASSQYRYNEQFF. CDR3 in DNA: TGTGCCAGCAGCCAGTATCGTTATAATGAGCAGTTCTTC.

The genes are TRBV5-6 and TRBJ1-2; possibly TRBD1 for D (6 bases). Germline V CDR1 and CDR2: SGHDT, YYEEEE. The CDR3 extends over 16 amino acids. V dropped 3 bases and J dropped 4 bases, with 19 bases sitting between them. CDR3 in amino acids: CASSSGALRRVYGYTF. The CDR3 DNA is TGTGCCAGCAGCTCAGGGGCTCTCAGGCGGGTCTATGGCTACACCTTC.

The chain employs TRBV5-8 and TRBJ2-1, with TRBD2 matching over 9 bases. Per the germline V gene, CDR1 is SGHTS and CDR2 is YDEGEE. Losses at the gene ends were 4 bases for V and 3 bases for J; bases not matched to a gene: 5. CDR3 length equals 15 residues. CDR3 region: CASSLSGGLYNEQFF. The DNA of the CDR3 is TGTGCCAGCAGCCTTAGCGGGGGCCTCTACAATGAGCAGTTCTTC.

The chain carries TRBV6-5 and TRBJ2-3, with a tentative D call TRBD1 (6 bases). V shed 1 base and J shed 4 bases, with 6 bases lying between them. This CDR3 spans 13 amino acids. Germline V CDR1 and CDR2: MNHEY, SVGAGI. DNA for the CDR3: TGTGCCAGCAGTTACTACAGGGCAGATACGCAGTATTTT. This translates into CASSYYRADTQYF.

The genes are TRBV2 and TRBJ2-1; D is possibly TRBD2 (5 bases). This CDR3 is built from 17 residues. Germline V CDR1 and CDR2: SNHLY, FYNNEI. Trimming stripped 3 bases from V and 0 bases from J, with 15 bases between. The CDR3 DNA is TGTGCCAGCAGTGATCACGGCGGGCCCACCTCCTACAATGAGCAGTTCTTC. The encoded protein is CASSDHGGPTSYNEQFF.

The CDR3, as DNA: TGCGCCAGCAGCTTGGGGGTAGCGGGAGTCGAAGAGACCCAGTACTTC. This sequence encodes CASSLGVAGVEETQYF. The gene calls are TRBV5-1 and TRBJ2-5; 9 bases are a match to TRBD2. This CDR3 region has 16 residues. J lost 3 bases, V lost 0 bases, and 6 bases had no gene match. The germline gives CDR1 SGHRS, CDR2 YFSETQ.

This clone was observed once. The chain joins TRBV28 to TRBJ1-2, with D maybe TRBD1 (5 bases). The ends were cut back, 11 bases at V and 2 bases at J, with 12 bases in the middle. This CDR3 comprises 12 residues. CDR1 is MDHEN, CDR2 SYDVKM, per germline. Here the CDR3 DNA reads TGTGCCGTATTAGGACACAACTATGGCTACACCTTC. This sequence encodes CAVLGHNYGYTF.

The chain carries TRBV9 and TRBJ1-4; TRBD1 aligns across 7 bases. V gave up 0 bases and J gave up 8 bases; unmatched junction bases: 13. CDR3 length: 17 residues. Germline assignment: CDR1 SGDLS and CDR2 YYNGEE. The CDR3 is CASSVGVQGRGAEKLFF. The CDR3 bases are TGTGCCAGCAGCGTAGGCGTACAGGGGCGGGGAGCAGAAAAACTGTTTTTT.

This chain uses TRBV6-6 with TRBJ2-7; 10 bases map to TRBD1. Trimming at V came to 7 bases and at J to 2 bases, leaving 5 bases not matched to a gene. The germline gives CDR1 MNHNY, CDR2 SVGAGI (reference sequence). This CDR3 has 14 residues. The CDR3 spells CASKAGQGAYEQYF. The CDR3 DNA follows: TGTGCCAGCAAGGCCGGACAGGGGGCCTACGAGCAGTACTTC.

The table lists this clone with a count of one. The chain is built from TRBV16 and TRBJ1-5; D remains ambiguous. CDR3 size: 15 residues. Germline values: CDR1 KGHSY, CDR2 FQNENV. V was trimmed by 1 base and J by 6 bases, leaving 13 bases between them. The CDR3 is CASSQLVSGSQPQHF. In nucleotides, the CDR3 is TGTGCCAGCAGCCAATTGGTCTCGGGTTCTCAGCCCCAGCATTTT.

CDR3 protein: CASSGPRETQYF. The CDR3 region has the DNA TGTGCCAGCAGCGGGCCACGTGAGACCCAGTACTTC. The chain is built from TRBV9 and TRBJ2-5; D gene ambiguous. The germline V gene encodes CDR1 SGDLS and CDR2 YYNGEE. The CDR3 length is 12 residues. Trimming took 3 bases from V and 5 from J, leaving 8 bases between them.